This passage covers 13 T cell receptor beta chains from one sample sequenced in a study of T cell changes during pregnancy in multiple sclerosis. Method: immunoSEQ multiplex PCR; TCRdb's copy keeps in-frame clones and lacks some. Counted here are about 83,000 clones, roughly 95% occurring once; the ten biggest clones make up 1.1%. Sequences were derived from peripheral blood, sampled in the second trimester of pregnancy. The receptors here all came from a female donor with multiple sclerosis, enrolled in a pregnancy study.

The rearrangement uses TRBV19 and TRBJ1-5; D uncertain. From germline, CDR1 is LNHDA and CDR2 SQIVND (reference sequence). V was cut by 7 bases and J by 2 bases, with 18 bases left in between. The CDR3 contains 16 residues. The CDR3 sequence: CASTLRRLVGNQPQHF. Here the CDR3 DNA reads TGTGCCAGTACTCTTCGCCGTCTAGTGGGCAATCAGCCCCAGCATTTT.

The chain joins TRBV19 to TRBJ1-5; TRBD1 might be the D (5 bases). CDR3 length equals 14 residues. V shed 6 bases and J shed 3 bases, with 12 bases lying between them. The germline gives CDR1 LNHDA, CDR2 SQIVND (reference sequence). The CDR3: CASREQVLNQPQHF. The DNA for the CDR3 is TGTGCCAGTAGGGAACAGGTACTCAATCAGCCCCAGCATTTT.

A single count supports this clone. The genes are TRBV28 and TRBJ1-2; 7 bases agree with TRBD1. This CDR3 has 13 amino acids. Germline V gene data show CDR1 as MDHEN and CDR2 as SYDVKM. The junction had 6 bases not matched to a gene; V was cut back by 5 bases and J by 6 bases. For the CDR3, the DNA is TGTGCCAGCAGTCTGGGGACAGAAAATGGCTACACCTTC. Its translation is CASSLGTENGYTF.

This clone is a singleton in its sample. V usage is TRBV2 and J usage is TRBJ2-5; a weak D match, TRBD2 (5 bases). The V and J ends lost 4 bases and 1 base respectively, with 13 bases between them. The CDR3 covers 15 residues. Germline V gene data show CDR1 as SNHLY and CDR2 as FYNNEI. The CDR3 nucleotides read TGTGCCAGCAGTGGTCCCGGGGAGTTCCAAGAGACCCAGTACTTC. It is translated as CASSGPGEFQETQYF.

The CDR3 protein is CAWRTDVNEKLFF. The CDR3 nucleotides read TGTGCCTGGCGGACAGACGTGAATGAAAAACTGTTTTTT. The rearrangement links TRBV30 to TRBJ1-4; TRBD1 is a possible D gene (6 bases). V lost 5 bases to trimming and J lost 5 bases, with 12 bases between them. Per germline, CDR1 GTSNPN and CDR2 SVGIG (reference sequence). CDR3 length: 13 amino acids.

The J gene is TRBJ2-1, the V gene TRBV9, with 10 bases that match TRBD2. The CDR3 is made up of 15 amino acids. J lost 7 bases, V lost 3 bases, and 7 bases had no gene match. Per the germline V gene, CDR1 is SGDLS and CDR2 is YYNGEE. The CDR3 sequence: CASSGASGSRNEQFF. DNA of the CDR3: TGTGCCAGCAGCGGGGCTAGCGGGAGCAGAAATGAGCAGTTCTTC.

The V gene is TRBV18, the J gene TRBJ1-4; D is undetermined. The germline V gene has CDR1 KGHSH and CDR2 LQKENI. The CDR3 consists of 16 residues. V was shortened by 2 bases and J by 0 bases, with 10 bases between the two germline ends. The CDR3 DNA reads as TGTGCCAGCTCACCAGAGGGATCTCCAACTAATGAAAAACTGTTTTTT. It yields the protein CASSPEGSPTNEKLFF.

The chain employs TRBV19 and TRBJ2-2, with TRBD1 as a possible D gene (6 bases). The CDR3 spans 13 residues. Germline loops: CDR1 LNHDA, CDR2 SQIVND (reference sequence). Trimming pared 7 bases from V and 4 bases from J, leaving 10 bases between. DNA for the CDR3: TGTGCCAGTACACAGGGTGGCACCGGGGAGCTGTTTTTT. This sequence encodes CASTQGGTGELFF.

This clone showed up just once. The chain recombines TRBV2 with TRBJ2-3; a possible D gene is TRBD1 (5 bases). The CDR3 totals 14 residues. The germline V gene encodes CDR1 SNHLY and CDR2 FYNNEI. Trimming removed 4 bases at V and 8 bases at J, with 16 bases between. CDR3 loop: CASSVLDNQGTQYF. The CDR3 region has the DNA TGTGCCAGCAGTGTCCTGGACAACCAAGGTACGCAGTATTTT.

The chain is built from TRBV27 and TRBJ2-7; 9 nucleotides match TRBD1. The CDR3 totals 14 residues. The junction had 5 bases not matched to a gene; V was cut back by 5 bases and J by 3 bases. Germline lookup yields CDR1 MNHEY and CDR2 SMNVEV (reference sequence). The CDR3 DNA reads as TGTGCCAGCAGTATCCGGGACAGGGTCTACGAGCAGTACTTC. Amino acids: CASSIRDRVYEQYF.

The rearrangement joins TRBV27 to TRBJ1-1, with D perhaps TRBD1 (6 bases). With 3 bases removed from V and 7 bases from J, the gap between germline ends came to 12 bases. The CDR3 has 13 residues. CDR1 is MNHEY and CDR2 is SMNVEV in the germline V gene (reference sequence). The CDR3 region is CASSFRGVSEAFF. CDR3 nucleotide sequence: TGTGCCAGCAGTTTCAGGGGTGTTAGTGAAGCTTTCTTT.

The chain is built from TRBV18 and TRBJ1-2; D gene unclear. Trimming shortened V by 6 bases and J by 0 bases, and 11 bases separated the two germline ends. The CDR3 has 14 residues. Germline CDR1 and CDR2: KGHSH and LQKENI. The CDR3 region is CASSSGTANYGYTF. The CDR3 DNA reads as TGTGCCAGCTCGTCTGGCACAGCTAACTATGGCTACACCTTC.

The rearrangement uses TRBV15 and TRBJ2-7; D is possibly TRBD2 (6 bases). Per germline, CDR1 LNHNV and CDR2 YYDKDF (reference sequence). Trimming cost V 0 bases and J 6 bases, with 18 bases left between them. The CDR3 is made up of 16 amino acids. The CDR3 reads CATSRDLRGFGLEQYF. CDR3 DNA sequence: TGTGCCACCAGCAGAGATTTACGGGGGTTCGGCCTCGAGCAGTACTTC.